This TCR beta chain was sequenced for a study of cytotoxic CD8 clonotypes in ibrutinib-treated CLL. Study-wide findings and caveats: Upon ibrutinib response clonality rose, and upon progression it fell back toward baseline. Public clonotypes, rarely seen, contracted or held steady on treatment.

Produced via immunoSEQ multiplex PCR; TCRdb's table is partial and in-frame only. The profile shows approximately 100,000 clones, 55% to 75% of them singletons. The CDR3 covers 13 residues. Germline V gives CDR1 MNHEY, CDR2 SMNVEV (reference sequence). V trimming: 3 bases; J trimming: 7 bases; junction bases outside the gene matches: 5. A note on this clone: What it binds is not known.

The genes are TRBV27 and TRBJ1-2; 7 bases agree with TRBD1. Sample: PBMCs, taken after 24 months of ibrutinib treatment. This sequence originates from a human donor with chronic lymphocytic leukemia. The CDR3 reads CASSFSTGFGYTF. The CDR3 DNA sequence: TGTGCCAGCAGTTTCTCGACAGGGTTTGGCTACACCTTC.